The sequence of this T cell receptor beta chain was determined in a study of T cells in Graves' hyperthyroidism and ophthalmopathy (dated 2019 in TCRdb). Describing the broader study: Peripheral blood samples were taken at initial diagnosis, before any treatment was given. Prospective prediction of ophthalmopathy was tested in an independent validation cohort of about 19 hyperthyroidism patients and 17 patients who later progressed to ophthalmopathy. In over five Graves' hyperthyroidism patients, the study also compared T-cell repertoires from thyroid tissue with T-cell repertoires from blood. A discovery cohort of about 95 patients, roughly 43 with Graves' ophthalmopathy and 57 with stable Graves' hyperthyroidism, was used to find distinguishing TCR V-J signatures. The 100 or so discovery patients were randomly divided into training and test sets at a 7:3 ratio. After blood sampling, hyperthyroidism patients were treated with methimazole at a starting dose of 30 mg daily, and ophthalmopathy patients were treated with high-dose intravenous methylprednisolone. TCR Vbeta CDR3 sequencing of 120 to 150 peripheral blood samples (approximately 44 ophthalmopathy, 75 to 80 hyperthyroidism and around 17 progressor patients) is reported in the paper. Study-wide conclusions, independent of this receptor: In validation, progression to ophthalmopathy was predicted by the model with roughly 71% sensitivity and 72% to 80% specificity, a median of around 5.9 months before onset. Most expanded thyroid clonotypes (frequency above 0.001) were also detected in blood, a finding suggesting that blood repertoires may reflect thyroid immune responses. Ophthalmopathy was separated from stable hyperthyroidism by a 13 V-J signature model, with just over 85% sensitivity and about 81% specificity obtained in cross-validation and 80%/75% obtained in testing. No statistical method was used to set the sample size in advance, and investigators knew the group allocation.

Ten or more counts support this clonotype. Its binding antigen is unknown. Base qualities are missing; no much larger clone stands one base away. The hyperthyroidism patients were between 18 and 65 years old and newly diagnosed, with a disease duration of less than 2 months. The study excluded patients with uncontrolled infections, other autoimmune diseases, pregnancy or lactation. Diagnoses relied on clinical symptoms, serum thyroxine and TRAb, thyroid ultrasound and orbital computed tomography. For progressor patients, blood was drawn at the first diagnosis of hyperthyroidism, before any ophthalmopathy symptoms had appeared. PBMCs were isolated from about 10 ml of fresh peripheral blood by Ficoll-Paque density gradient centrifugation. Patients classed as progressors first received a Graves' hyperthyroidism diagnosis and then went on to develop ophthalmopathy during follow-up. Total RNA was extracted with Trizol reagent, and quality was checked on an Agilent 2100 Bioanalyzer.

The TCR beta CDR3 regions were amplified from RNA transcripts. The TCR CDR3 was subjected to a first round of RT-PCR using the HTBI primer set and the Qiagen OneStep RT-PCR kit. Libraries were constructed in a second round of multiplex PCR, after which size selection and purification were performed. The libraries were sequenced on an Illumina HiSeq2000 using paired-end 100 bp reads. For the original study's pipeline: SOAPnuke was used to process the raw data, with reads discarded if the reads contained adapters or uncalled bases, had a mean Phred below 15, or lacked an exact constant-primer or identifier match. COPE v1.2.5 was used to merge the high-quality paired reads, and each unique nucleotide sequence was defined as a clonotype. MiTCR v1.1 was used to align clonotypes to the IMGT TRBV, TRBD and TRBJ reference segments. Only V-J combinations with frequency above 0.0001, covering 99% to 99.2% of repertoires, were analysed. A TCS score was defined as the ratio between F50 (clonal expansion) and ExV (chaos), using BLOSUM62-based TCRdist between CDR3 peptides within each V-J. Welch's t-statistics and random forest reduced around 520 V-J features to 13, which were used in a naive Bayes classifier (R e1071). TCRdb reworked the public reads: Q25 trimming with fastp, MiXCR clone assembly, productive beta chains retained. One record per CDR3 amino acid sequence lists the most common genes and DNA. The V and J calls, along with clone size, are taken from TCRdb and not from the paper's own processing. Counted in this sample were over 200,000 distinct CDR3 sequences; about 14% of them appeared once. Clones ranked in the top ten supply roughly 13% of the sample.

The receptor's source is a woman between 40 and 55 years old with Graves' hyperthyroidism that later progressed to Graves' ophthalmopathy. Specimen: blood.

The CDR3: CASRSGLAGTDTQYF. The sequence in DNA is TGTGCCAGCAGGTCGGGACTAGCGGGAACAGATACGCAGTATTTT. The sequence links TRBV2 to TRBJ2-3; 13 of the junction bases match TRBD2. V is pruned by 6 bases and J by 3 bases, leaving 3 bases of the junction without a gene match. The CDR3 measures 15 amino acids from cysteine to phenylalanine. CDR3 DNA is the only sequence kept; it has 45 bases, read in frame from the first base. Taken from the germline V gene, the CDR1 and CDR2 loops are SNHLY and FYNNEI.